The entry below gives a single T cell receptor beta chain sequence along with its context. Its antigen is undetermined. Preparation of the TCRbeta library involved a method that used unique molecular identifiers. TCRdb called the PCR reads again in MiXCR, with one record for every CDR3 protein. The data contain about 130,000 distinct CDR3 sequences, about 9.9% of them singletons. This sample is part of a study of T-cell reconstitution after alpha-beta-depleted transplantation in children. Study results and limitations: The origin of high day-60 TCRbeta diversity in some patients lay in surviving recipient T cells and thymic progenitors. After transplant, at about two months, alpha-beta T cells were reportedly derived from several hundred expanded graft clones. By one year post-transplant, T-cell counts and diversity largely arose from T cells that were newly produced.

The CDR3 runs to 16 residues. Trimming shortened V by 1 base and J by 5 bases, and 18 bases separated the two germline ends. Per germline, CDR1 LGHNA and CDR2 YSLEER. The sequence came from a girl in the first two years of life who had a stem cell transplant for combined immunodeficiency, so the T cells may come from the graft donor. The source material was PBMCs, mostly from graft donor cells, sampled 180 days after TCRalphabeta/CD19-depleted stem cell transplant. V usage is TRBV4-3 and J usage is TRBJ2-7; D ambiguous. The CDR3: CASSQGPPRVGNEQYF. The CDR3 DNA reads TGCGCCAGCAGCCAAGGACCCCCCCGCGTAGGGAACGAGCAGTACTTC.